Listed here is a single TCR beta chain. The sample originates from a study of blood T cell repertoires in COVID-19. Study background: Spain, Italy and the United States supplied samples that represented acute and convalescent COVID-19. In each case, the material was cDNA or gDNA derived from T cells, B-cell-depleted T cells, or PBMCs.

The germline CDR1 and CDR2 sequences are MNHEY and SMNVEV (reference sequence). The CDR3 length is 16 residues. After removal of 5 bases from V and 3 bases from J, the junction contained 11 bases not matched to a gene. Authors' methods: The authors estimated nucleated cell counts from reference gene primer amplification. Only in-frame clones appear in the TCRdb table, and some are missing; sequencing was by immunoSEQ multiplex PCR. The V and J calls and clone size were taken over from that table, and D and trimming were inferred from the DNA. Of some 65,000 clones listed, approximately 86% are singletons. Patients from Seattle were sampled longitudinally, starting during active infection.

This TCR was sampled from a man between 40 and 49 years old with COVID-19, enrolled during active disease. The source material was peripheral blood. The chain employs TRBV27 and TRBJ1-1; 8 bases map to TRBD1. The DNA for the CDR3 is TGTGCCAGCAGTCGCACAGGGGGTTCGGGGGACACTGAAGCTTTCTTT. Its translation: CASSRTGGSGDTEAFF.